This paragraph reports one TCR beta chain. Clinical histories supplied by participants themselves formed the basis of cohort assignment. Germline CDR1 is MRHNA and CDR2 is SNTAGT. The V segment lost 6 bases and the J segment 3 bases; nucleotides outside the gene matches: 8. CDR3 length: 15 amino acids. This record comes from a study of blood T cell repertoires in COVID-19. Method: immunoSEQ multiplex PCR; TCRdb's copy keeps in-frame clones and lacks some. The sample records over 200,000 clones, 85% to 90% being singletons. The TCR sequence derives from a man aged 30-40 years who had been exposed to COVID-19. The chain recombines TRBV6-4 with TRBJ1-5; TRBD1 agrees at 7 bases. Sequencing was performed on PBMCs or T cells enriched from blood (not recorded which). CDR3 amino acids: CASRGTVGNNQPQHF. CDR3 coding DNA: TGTGCCAGCAGAGGGACAGTTGGGAACAATCAGCCCCAGCATTTT.